The 7 T cell receptor beta chains given below trace back to one sample, sequenced in a study of beta chain features in type 1 diabetes. The whole isolated RNA underwent reverse transcription, so sequencing captured expressed TCRB transcripts. Sequenced by immunoSEQ multiplex PCR; TCRdb stores in-frame clones only, minus some. Of 450,000 or so clones in the sample, roughly 10% were seen once. Source material: naive CD4+ T cells from blood. The receptors were sampled from a woman aged 18-29 years in good health.

The gene calls are TRBV7-2 and TRBJ2-1; D unresolved. The V and J ends lost 0 bases and 6 bases respectively, with 6 bases between them. This CDR3 region has 13 residues. CDR1 and CDR2 (germline): SGHTA, FQGNSA. CDR3 nucleotides: TGTGCCAGCAGCTTAGCACGTCGCAATGAGCAGTTCTTC. This encodes CASSLARRNEQFF.

This clone was counted a few times. The chain carries TRBV29-1 and TRBJ2-2; D not certain. Trimming took 7 bases from V and 6 from J, leaving 6 bases between them. Germline CDR1 reads SQVTM; CDR2 reads ANQGSEA. The CDR3 is made up of 10 amino acids. CDR3: CSAGSGELFF. The CDR3 DNA follows: TGCAGCGCAGGTTCCGGGGAGCTGTTTTTT.

V usage is TRBV19 and J usage is TRBJ1-1, with 7 bases lining up with TRBD1. In germline, CDR1 is LNHDA, CDR2 SQIVND (reference sequence). The length of the CDR3 is 16 residues. The trim removed 5 bases at V and 6 bases at J, leaving 15 bases unmatched. CDR3 sequence (DNA): TGTGCCAGTAGTGGGACAGAGGGGGTTTTTGGCGCTGAAGCTTTCTTT. Amino acid sequence: CASSGTEGVFGAEAFF.

This clone was counted only a few times. The chain recombines TRBV19 with TRBJ1-1; D unclear. Germline assignment: CDR1 LNHDA and CDR2 SQIVND (reference sequence). V was cut by 7 bases and J by 5 bases, with 14 bases left in between. The CDR3 consists of 13 residues. The CDR3, as DNA: TGTGCCAGTACCGCACGGGTGGGGACTGAAGCTTTCTTT. Translating it yields CASTARVGTEAFF.

This rearrangement joins TRBV7-3 to TRBJ2-5, with 7 nucleotides matching TRBD1. CDR3 size: 17 residues. Germline CDR1 is SGHTA and CDR2 is FQGTGA. Trimming took 3 bases from V and 9 from J; bases not matched to a gene: 19. The CDR3 region has the DNA TGTGCCAGCAGCTTTATGCCCCGGGACAGTCGACCCAGGGCCCAGTACTTC. This codes for CASSFMPRDSRPRAQYF.

This chain joins TRBV29-1 and TRBJ2-1; TRBD1 is a possible D gene (5 bases). Germline V gives CDR1 SQVTM, CDR2 ANQGSEA. Trimming took off 4 bases at V and 0 bases at J, with 10 bases between the two ends. There are 14 residues in the CDR3. The CDR3 DNA reads as TGCAGCGTTGGCCGACAGAGCTCCTACAATGAGCAGTTCTTC. Translating gives CSVGRQSSYNEQFF.

This chain connects TRBV4-1 to TRBJ2-6; 7 bases are shared with TRBD1. Germline CDR1 MGHRA, CDR2 YSYEKL. J gave up 0 bases and V 8 bases, and 7 bases lay outside the gene matches. The length of the CDR3 is 16 residues. For the CDR3, the DNA is TGCGCCAGCCGTTTCGGACAGGCCTCTGGGGCCAACGTCCTGACTTTC. Residues: CASRFGQASGANVLTF.